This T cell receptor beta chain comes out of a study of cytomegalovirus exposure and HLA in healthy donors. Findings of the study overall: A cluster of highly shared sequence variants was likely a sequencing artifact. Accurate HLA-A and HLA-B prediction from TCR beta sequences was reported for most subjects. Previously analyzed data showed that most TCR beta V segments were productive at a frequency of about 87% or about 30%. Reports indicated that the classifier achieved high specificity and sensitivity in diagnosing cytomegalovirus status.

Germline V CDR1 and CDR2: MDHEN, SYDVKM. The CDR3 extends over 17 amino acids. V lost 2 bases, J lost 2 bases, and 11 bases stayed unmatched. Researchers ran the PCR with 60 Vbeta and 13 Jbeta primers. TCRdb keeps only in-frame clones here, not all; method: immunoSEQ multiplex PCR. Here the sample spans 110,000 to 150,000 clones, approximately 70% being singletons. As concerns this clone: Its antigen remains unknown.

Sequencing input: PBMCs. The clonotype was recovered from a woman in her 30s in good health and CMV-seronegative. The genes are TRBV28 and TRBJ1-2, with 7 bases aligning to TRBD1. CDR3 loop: CASSLGDSLGANYGYTF. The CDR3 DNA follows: TGTGCCAGCAGTTTAGGGGACAGCCTAGGGGCCAACTATGGCTACACCTTC.